This TCR beta chain appears in the sequencing data of a study of cytomegalovirus exposure and HLA in healthy donors. The CDR3 consists of 14 residues. The germline V gene has CDR1 SNHLY and CDR2 FYNNEI. The V end lost 3 bases, the J end lost 3 bases, and 9 bases lay between the germline ends. A remark on this clone: The antigen is unknown.

Donors were nominally healthy when sampled, though unrecorded immune exposures were likely. Study-level results: Whilst most TCR sequences proved rare, a subset of public TCRs occurred across many donors. Immune exposure information available was restricted to CMV serostatus.

PCR was performed using 60 Vbeta and 13 Jbeta primers. The protocol was immunoSEQ multiplex PCR, while the TCRdb copy is restricted to in-frame clones and leaves out a portion. The sample carries approximately 150,000 clones, about 75% recorded once. The TCR was taken from a man in his sixties in good health and CMV-seronegative. V usage is TRBV2 and J usage is TRBJ1-3; D is unresolved. Source material: PBMCs. The CDR3 sequence is CASSEEDLGNTIYF. In nucleotides, the CDR3 is TGTGCCAGCAGTGAGGAGGATCTTGGAAACACCATATATTTT.